This T cell receptor beta chain is drawn from a study of post-analysis software for immune sequencing data. Study-level results: Comparison of patients with controls showed 4 to 6 TRBV segments more frequent in patients, TRBV5-6, TRBV5-1 and TRBV20-1 among them.

TCR beta cDNA libraries had unique molecular identifiers. A single record per CDR3 protein comes from TCRdb applying MiXCR to the PCR reads. The repertoire holds some 690,000 distinct CDR3 sequences, 25% to 30% seen once, with more than 0.45% in the top ten. V was pared by 9 bases and J by 4 bases, with 14 bases of the junction left unmatched. Germline CDR1 SGHTA, CDR2 FQGNSA. This CDR3 has 15 residues. This clonotype was detected once. The antigen remains undetermined. The genes are TRBV7-2 and TRBJ2-7; 8 bases map to TRBD1. The sequencing sample was made of blood. This sequence originates from a girl under 18 with multiple sclerosis. CDR3 nucleotides: TGTGCCAGTTCCAATGGCGGACAGGGACGTTACGAGCAGTACTTC. Its protein is CASSNGGQGRYEQYF.